Here is one T cell receptor beta chain with its context. Its antigen remains unidentified. A sample-barcoded 5' primer and a J-beta primer mix were used in a second PCR of roughly 6 to 12 cycles. The template-switch adaptor was a 5' adaptor with 12 random nucleotides. It tagged each cDNA molecule. TCRdb itself ran the 5' RACE reads through MiXCR, one entry per CDR3 protein. Among about 2 million distinct CDR3 sequences listed, roughly 50% were seen once. Trimming took 6 bases from V and 9 from J, leaving 21 bases between them. This CDR3 region has 15 residues. This entry comes from a study of blood T cells in healthy people across ages. Study overall: Template switching caught about one barcoded beta molecule for each two T cells. General observations from the study: Using unsorted PBMCs precluded a conclusive naive versus antigen-experienced comparison. The percentage of naive T cells correlated strongly with TCR beta diversity.

V and J are TRBV12-3 or TRBV12-4 and TRBJ2-1; D is possibly TRBD2 (6 bases). The source of this sequence is a middle-aged woman in good health. Sample: blood. The CDR3 bases are TGTGCCAGCAGGCATACGGGGGTTCCCCAGGCTGAGCAGTTCTTC. It encodes CASRHTGVPQAEQFF.